The rows below give T cell receptor beta chains drawn from one sample of a study of T cells expressing NK-cell markers. Reanalyzing the 5' RACE reads, TCRdb keeps one entry per CDR3 protein, without DNA. The specimen's table records approximately 170,000 distinct CDR3 sequences. The specimen sequenced was blood T cells: a sorted CD56 or NKG2C T cell subset, CD4+ or CD8+ T cells, or bulk PBMC T cells (not recorded which). All receptors derive from a man between 18 and 69 years old in good health. Each CDR3 is given with its conserved first and last residue.

v_gene	j_gene	len	CDR3aa
TRBV3-1	TRBJ2-1	16	CASSQGGLAGVDEQFF
TRBV11-2	TRBJ2-6	15	CASSLALGGANVLTF
TRBV4-1	TRBJ2-7	14	CASSHSQGPYEQYF
TRBV20-1	TRBJ2-7	17	CSARVRFGTSGGGEQYF
TRBV15	TRBJ1-1	15	CATSIDGGVNTEAFF
TRBV2	TRBJ2-7	12	CASGDRPYEQYF
TRBV7-8	TRBJ2-3	17	CASSFWGQRQRTDTQYF
TRBV3-1	TRBJ2-1	16	CASSVVPGGPHDEQFF
TRBV25-1	TRBJ2-7	17	CASSAPETRDRAYEQYF
TRBV28	TRBJ1-4	13	CASSLEGVPKLFF
TRBV18	TRBJ2-1	17	CASSPPVGQGIRNEQFF
TRBV5-6	TRBJ1-5	16	CASSLRGILSNQPQHF
TRBV29-1	TRBJ1-2	15	CSVDGGTGFNYGYTF
TRBV28	TRBJ2-2	17	CASSLDNRGRRAGELFF
TRBV6-1	TRBJ2-6	16	CASSGGGSGGANVLTF
TRBV7-9	TRBJ2-1	16	CASSVWGGSSYNEQFF
TRBV11-1	TRBJ2-1	12	CASSPNWGEQFF
TRBV9	TRBJ1-1	16	CASSGALGLGYAEAFF
TRBV20-1	TRBJ2-7	15	CSAREQGRISYEQYF
TRBV28	TRBJ2-7	13	CASRPPDGYEQYF
TRBV9	TRBJ1-1	15	CASSVVSFLDTEAFF
TRBV4-1	TRBJ2-3	15	CASSQEGRRTDTQYF
TRBV27	TRBJ2-2	18	CASSLSSWTRPNTGELFF
TRBV9	TRBJ2-7	14	CASSVSRQGYEQYF
TRBV5-4	TRBJ1-4	14	CASRNFATNEKLFF
TRBV12-3/TRBV12-4	TRBJ2-7	14	CASSTRALDYEQYF
TRBV5-4	TRBJ2-7	14	CASSLSYSSYEQYF
TRBV7-3	TRBJ2-3	17	CASSPTGLGGGPYTQYF
TRBV18	TRBJ2-5	17	CASSPSAGQGNYETQYF
TRBV19	TRBJ1-1	16	CATSPRLSNGDTEAFF
TRBV12-3/TRBV12-4	TRBJ2-2	15	CASSDRVGVAGELFF
TRBV7-6	TRBJ2-7	13	CASSSDGDYEQYF
TRBV7-9	TRBJ2-6	17	CASSAARQGPGANVLTF
TRBV25-1	TRBJ1-5	13	CASSDSDLQPQHF
TRBV20-1	TRBJ2-2	14	CSVLGLDNTGELFF
TRBV7-9	TRBJ2-1	17	CASSPGTSGGLYNEQFF
TRBV4-1	TRBJ2-1	14	CASSQDRNGNEQFF
TRBV20-1	TRBJ2-7	11	CSASTLYEQYF
TRBV7-9	TRBJ1-4	14	CASRSTGSGEKLFF
TRBV11-1	TRBJ2-3	15	CASSLAGLRTDTQYF
TRBV5-5	TRBJ2-7	13	CASSLPGYYEQYF
TRBV7-9	TRBJ2-3	17	CASSQSFGDLTPDTQYF
TRBV11-2	TRBJ2-1	13	CASSFHRDREQFF
TRBV20-1	TRBJ2-2	14	CSTRDFRGTGELFF
TRBV20-1	TRBJ1-5	14	CSAEDTFSNQPQHF
TRBV27	TRBJ2-7	14	CASSGGGQGYEQYF
TRBV27	TRBJ2-7	15	CASAPWGGFPYEQYF
TRBV12-3/TRBV12-4	TRBJ1-4	15	CASSLVWGPNEKLFF